Listed here are 20 T cell receptor beta chains from one sample, sequenced in a study of T cells after yellow fever vaccination. Each CDR3 protein is one row after TCRdb ran MiXCR on the 5' RACE reads. This sample has roughly 96,000 distinct CDR3 sequences; roughly 10% occur once, and the top ten carry around 17%. This specimen was CD8+ T cells not binding an NS4B(214-222) dextramer, sorted from PBMCs, taken around 15 days after the first yellow fever vaccination. These receptors were taken from a man aged 18 to 35 who received the YFV17D yellow fever vaccine.

This clonotype was detected a few times. J is TRBJ1-1 and V is TRBV27; D unresolved. The V and J ends lost 6 bases and 4 bases respectively, with 9 bases between them. Germline loops: CDR1 MNHEY, CDR2 SMNVEV (reference sequence). The CDR3 has 12 residues. CDR3 in amino acids: CASRGWATEAFF. Here the CDR3 DNA reads TGTGCCAGCAGGGGTTGGGCCACTGAAGCTTTCTTT.

This clonotype was counted ten times or more. The CDR3 region is CASTQPGQARTEAFF. For the CDR3, the DNA is TGTGCCAGCACCCAACCGGGACAAGCTAGGACTGAAGCTTTCTTT. The genes are TRBV7-9 and TRBJ1-1; a weak D match, TRBD1 (6 bases). Germline-derived CDR1 and CDR2 are SEHNR and FQNEAQ (reference sequence). Trimming pared 7 bases from V and 5 bases from J, leaving 20 bases between. This CDR3 is 15 amino acids long.

There are a few counts of this clonotype. V is TRBV12-3 or TRBV12-4 and J is TRBJ2-7, with 8 nucleotides matching TRBD1. This CDR3 contains 14 residues. V trimming: 7 bases; J trimming: 5 bases; junction bases outside the gene matches: 10. CDR3: CASMRTDRAHEQYF. CDR3 sequence (DNA): TGTGCCAGCATGAGGACGGACAGGGCCCACGAGCAGTACTTC.

This clonotype was found many times. At one end, the junction sequence differs from germline, possibly due to a read error. The rearrangement joins TRBV7-6 to TRBJ2-7; 9 bases map to TRBD1. The V gene's germline CDR1 is SGHVS and CDR2 FNYEAQ. The CDR3 is 15 amino acids. CDR3 DNA: TGTGCCAGCAGTTTAGGGACAGGGAGCTCCTACGAGCAGTACTTC. This encodes CASSLGTGSSYEQYF.

This clonotype was counted once. Germline and junction disagree at one end, which may indicate a read error. The genes are TRBV12-3 or TRBV12-4 and TRBJ2-2, with a possible D match to TRBD1 (6 bases). CDR3 size: 18 residues. The CDR3 protein is CAISFVLGTPYAPGELFF. The CDR3 DNA reads as TGTGCCATCAGTTTCGTATTGGGGACACCGTATGCCCCCGGGGAGCTGTTTTTT.

The sample holds a few counts of this clonotype. V and J are TRBV11-2 and TRBJ2-7, with D unresolved. The V end was cut by 0 bases, the J end by 0 bases, with 12 bases between. The CDR3 extends over 16 amino acids. Germline lookup yields CDR1 SGHAT and CDR2 FQNNGV. CDR3 sequence reads: CASSLEAGTFSYEQYF. CDR3 nucleotides: TGTGCCAGCAGCTTAGAAGCAGGTACATTCTCCTACGAGCAGTACTTC.

The chain is built from TRBV30 and TRBJ2-5, with TRBD2 matching 10 bases. CDR3 length equals 14 residues. The germline CDR1 and CDR2 sequences are GTSNPN and SVGIG (reference sequence). CDR3 region: CAADPSGGPETQYF. In DNA, the CDR3 is TGTGCGGCGGATCCTAGCGGGGGACCGGAGACCCAGTACTTC. The full variable domain, completed using reference TRBV30 and TRBJ2-5, is SQTIHQWPATLVQPVGSPLSLECTVEGTSNPNLYWYRQAAGRGLQLLFYSVGIGQISSEVPQNLSASRPQDRQFILSSKKLLLSDSGFYLCAADPSGGPETQYFGPGTRLLVL.

The DNA for the CDR3 is TGCGCCAGCAGCCAGGCCGGAACCTATGGCTACACCTTC. Residues: CASSQAGTYGYTF. The chain joins TRBV4-1 to TRBJ1-2; no firm D call. Germline loops: CDR1 MGHRA, CDR2 YSYEKL. The CDR3 loop spans 13 amino acids. Deletions cut 3 bases from V and 4 bases from J, with 9 bases between.

The chain uses TRBV5-4 and TRBJ2-1, with D possibly being TRBD2 (6 bases). V dropped 1 base and J dropped 7 bases, with 12 bases sitting between them. This CDR3 contains 14 residues. Germline V gene data show CDR1 as SGHNT and CDR2 as YYREEE (reference sequence). In nucleotides, the CDR3 is TGTGCCAGCAGCTTGATTGCAGCGGGTAATGAGCAGTTCTTC. It yields the protein CASSLIAAGNEQFF.

This clonotype was found a few times. The chain is built from TRBV4-2 and TRBJ1-2; a possible D gene is TRBD1 (5 bases). Deletions cut 0 bases from V and 4 bases from J, with 12 bases between. The CDR3 is made up of 15 amino acids. Germline lookup yields CDR1 LGHNA and CDR2 YNFKEQ. The CDR3 spells CASSQEGSGGYGYTF. CDR3 nucleotide sequence: TGTGCCAGCAGCCAAGAGGGATCCGGGGGCTATGGCTACACCTTC.

V and J are TRBV21-1 and TRBJ1-5; TRBD1 is the table's D call and was not checked against the DNA. TRBV21-1 constitutes a pseudogene. This CDR3 has 18 amino acids. In DNA, the CDR3 is TGTGCCAGCAGCCCTCCGCAAGGGGGCACCTGGAGCAATCAGCCCCAGCATTTT. The encoded protein is CASSPPQGGTWSNQPQHF.

This chain connects TRBV12-3 or TRBV12-4 to TRBJ2-2; 7 nucleotides agree with TRBD1. This CDR3 is built from 15 residues. V lost 5 bases, J lost 3 bases, and 6 bases stayed unmatched. CDR3 sequence reads: CASSPGTDYTGELFF. Written as DNA, the CDR3 is TGTGCCAGCAGTCCCGGGACAGACTACACCGGGGAGCTGTTTTTT.

This clonotype showed up just a few times. The V gene is TRBV10-3, the J gene TRBJ2-7, with D perhaps TRBD2 (5 bases). The CDR3 is 10 residues long. Trimming pared 9 bases from V and 6 bases from J, leaving 9 bases between. Germline CDR1 reads ENHRY; CDR2 reads SYGVKD. The CDR3 protein is CAIGSREQYF. The DNA for the CDR3 is TGTGCCATTGGGAGTCGCGAGCAGTACTTC.

This rearrangement joins TRBV11-2 to TRBJ1-4; D unresolved. Germline assignment: CDR1 SGHAT and CDR2 FQNNGV. There are 18 residues in the CDR3. V lost 5 bases, J lost 1 base, and 20 bases lay in between. CDR3 DNA: TGTGCCAGCAGCCTTTTCCCCCGGCCCGGTGTAACTAATGAAAAACTGTTTTTT. This sequence encodes CASSLFPRPGVTNEKLFF. Supplemented by reference TRBV11-2 and TRBJ1-4, the full variable domain reads EAGVAQSPRYKIIEKRQSVAFWCNPISGHATLYWYQQILGQGPKLLIQFQNNGVVDDSQLPKDRFSAERLKGVDSTLKIQPAKLEDSAVYLCASSLFPRPGVTNEKLFFGSGTQLSVL.

V gene TRBV15 combines with J gene TRBJ2-1; D not certain. Germline CDR1 LNHNV, CDR2 YYDKDF (reference sequence). V lost 2 bases, J lost 5 bases, and 19 bases lay in between. The CDR3 is 17 residues long. CDR3 sequence: CATSRRMQVRVHNEQFF. The CDR3 coding sequence is TGTGCCACCAGCAGACGTATGCAGGTCCGGGTCCACAATGAGCAGTTCTTC.

The chain joins TRBV29-1 to TRBJ2-5; TRBD1 might be the D (6 bases). The CDR3 consists of 11 residues. Germline CDR1 reads SQVTM; CDR2 reads ANQGSEA. Trimming shortened V by 5 bases and J by 5 bases, and 9 bases separated the two germline ends. CDR3 sequence: CSVRQGETQYF. The CDR3, as DNA: TGCAGCGTTAGGCAGGGGGAGACCCAGTACTTC.

Many counts were recorded for this clonotype. V gene TRBV10-3 combines with J gene TRBJ2-1, with 10 bases that match TRBD2. V was pared by 4 bases and J by 10 bases, with 10 bases of the junction left unmatched. CDR3 length equals 15 residues. Germline V CDR1 and CDR2: ENHRY, SYGVKD. CDR3 sequence: CAISAGTSEVTEQFF. CDR3 nucleotide sequence: TGTGCCATCAGTGCGGGGACTAGCGAGGTCACGGAGCAGTTCTTC.

This clonotype was recorded a few times. The chain's CDR3 is CASAGLAGGDRETQYF. In nucleotides, the CDR3 is TGTGCCAGCGCGGGACTAGCGGGGGGGGACCGAGAGACCCAGTACTTC. The V call is TRBV4-2, the J call TRBJ2-5; 16 bases match TRBD2. The V segment lost 8 bases and the J segment 4 bases; nucleotides outside the gene matches: 7. In germline, CDR1 is LGHNA, CDR2 YNFKEQ. The CDR3 is 16 residues long.

The sample holds a few counts of this clonotype. The chain carries TRBV4-1 and TRBJ1-5; D gene ambiguous. Germline CDR1 is MGHRA and CDR2 is YSYEKL. Trimming took 1 base from V and 7 from J, leaving 11 bases between them. This CDR3 region has 14 residues. The chain's CDR3 is CASSQVGSLQPQHF. CDR3 coding DNA: TGCGCCAGCAGCCAAGTTGGTAGTCTCCAGCCCCAGCATTTT.

Only a few counts were recorded for this clonotype. The chain joins TRBV7-9 to TRBJ2-7; D is perhaps TRBD1 (5 bases). Germline V gene lookup returns CDR1 SEHNR and CDR2 FQNEAQ (reference sequence). CDR3 length equals 13 residues. V lost 4 bases to trimming and J lost 5 bases, with 12 bases between them. CDR3 sequence: CASSSPVRDEQYF. CDR3 nucleotides: TGTGCCAGCAGCTCACCGGTCAGGGACGAGCAGTACTTC.